This TCR beta chain derives from a study of OX40 agonist ivuxolimab in advanced cancers. Looking at the study overall: Ivuxolimab is an agonistic anti-OX40 (CD134) antibody, and patients were treated with it.

Sequenced by immunoSEQ multiplex PCR; TCRdb stores in-frame clones only, minus some. This table has 45,000 or so clones, roughly 93% appearing once. The V gene's germline CDR1 is SGHNT and CDR2 YYREEE (reference sequence). The J segment lost 3 bases and the V segment lost 4 bases, leaving 7 bases of the junction unmatched. The CDR3 spans 15 residues. Study results and caveats: At 0.1 to 3.0 mg/kg and by week 6, clonal expansion occurred in CD4+ and CD8+ blood T cells.

On this clone itself: Its matching antigen is unknown.

The TCR comes from an adult with an advanced solid tumor such as melanoma, head and neck, liver or kidney cancer. The sequencing used CD4+ or CD8+ T cells sorted from blood, collected in a trial of the OX40 agonist ivuxolimab. The chain joins TRBV5-4 to TRBJ2-7; TRBD2 agrees at 10 bases. In DNA, the CDR3 is TGTGCCAGCAGCCCGGTGGCTAGCGGGGGCTACGAGCAGTACTTC. Protein product: CASSPVASGGYEQYF.